This TCR beta chain was retrieved from a study of long-term antiretroviral therapy in people with HIV. Study as a whole: Of all samples, the earliest predate the 2015 immediate-ART recommendation by about a decade. Overall study results and limits: Relative to transplant donor controls, diversity remained lower despite increasing after ART.

In regard to this clone: Antigen: not known.

With V trimmed by 4 bases and J by 6 bases, 3 bases remained unmatched. Germline V gives CDR1 MDHEN, CDR2 SYDVKM. The CDR3 is 16 residues long. Version v3.0 of the immunoSEQ assay was performed at survey level. Using immunoSEQ multiplex PCR, the repertoire was profiled, and TCRdb retains in-frame clones only, with some absent. This sample carries over 30,000 clones, roughly 85% of them seen once, and the ten largest clones take 13%. The sample here was unsorted PBMCs, taken 1.1 years after starting antiretroviral therapy. J is TRBJ2-2 and V is TRBV28, with 15 bases matching TRBD2. The clonotype originates from a young man with HIV. CDR3 sequence reads: CASSSRTSGRAGELFF. The CDR3 bases are TGTGCCAGCAGTTCCCGGACTAGCGGGAGGGCCGGGGAGCTGTTTTTT.